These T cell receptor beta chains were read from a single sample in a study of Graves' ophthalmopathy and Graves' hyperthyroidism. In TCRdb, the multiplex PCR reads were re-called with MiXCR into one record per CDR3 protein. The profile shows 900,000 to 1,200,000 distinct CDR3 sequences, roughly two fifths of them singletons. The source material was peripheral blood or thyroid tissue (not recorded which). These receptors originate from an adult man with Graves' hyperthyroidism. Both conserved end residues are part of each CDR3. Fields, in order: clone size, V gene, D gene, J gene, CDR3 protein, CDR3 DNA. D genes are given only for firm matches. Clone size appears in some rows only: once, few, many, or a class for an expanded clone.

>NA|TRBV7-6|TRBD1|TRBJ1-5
CASSPGTGEQQPQHF
TGTGCCAGCAGCCCAGGGACAGGGGAGCAACAGCCCCAGCATTTT
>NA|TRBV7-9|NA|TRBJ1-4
CASSFSLNGKLFF
TGCGCCAGCAGCTTCTCCCTCAATGGAAAACTGTTTTTT
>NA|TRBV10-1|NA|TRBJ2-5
CASSEGQRQETQYF
TGCGCCAGCAGTGAGGGACAGCGGCAAGAGACCCAGTACTTC
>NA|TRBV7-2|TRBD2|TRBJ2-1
CASSLSPTSGGWGDNEQFF
TGTGCCAGCAGCTTAAGTCCGACTAGCGGAGGATGGGGGGACAATGAGCAGTTCTTC
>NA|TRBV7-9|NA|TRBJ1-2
CASSLLRGKPNYGYTF
TGTGCCAGCAGCTTACTCCGGGGGAAGCCTAACTATGGCTACACCTTC
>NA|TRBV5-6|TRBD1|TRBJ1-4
CASSSEGRGREKLFF
TGTGCCAGCAGCTCGGAAGGCAGGGGGCGAGAAAAACTGTTTTTT
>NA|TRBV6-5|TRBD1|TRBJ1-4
CASSYSGQRKEKLFF
TGTGCCAGCAGTTACTCGGGACAGAGGAAGGAAAAACTGTTTTTT
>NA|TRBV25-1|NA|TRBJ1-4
CACSARVRGVGTREKLFF
NA
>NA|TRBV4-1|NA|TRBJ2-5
CASSQGHTGKETQYF
TGCGCCAGCAGCCAAGGTCATACAGGGAAAGAGACCCAGTACTTC
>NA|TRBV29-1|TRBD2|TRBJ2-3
CSVAGLAERTDTQYF
TGCAGCGTTGCGGGACTAGCGGAACGCACAGATACGCAGTATTTT
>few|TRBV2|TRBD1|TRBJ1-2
CASRPSQDRGERANYGYTF
TGTGCCAGCCGACCCTCTCAGGACAGGGGGGAAAGGGCTAACTATGGCTACACCTTC
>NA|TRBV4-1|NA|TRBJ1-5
CASSQGPIHIDSNQPQHF
TGCGCCAGCAGCCAAGGGCCCATTCACATTGATAGCAATCAGCCCCAGCATTTT
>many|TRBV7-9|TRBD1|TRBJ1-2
CASYTGVGGYTF
TGTGCCAGTTATACAGGGGTTGGTGGCTACACCTTC
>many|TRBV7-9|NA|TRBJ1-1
CATAPPLGWNTEAFF
TGTGCCACCGCTCCCCCCCTAGGCTGGAACACTGAAGCTTTCTTT
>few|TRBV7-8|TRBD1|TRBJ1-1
CASSLAEGATEAFF
TGTGCCAGCAGCTTAGCGGAGGGGGCTACTGAAGCTTTCTTT
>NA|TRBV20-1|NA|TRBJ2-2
CSAPGQSGELFF
TGCAGTGCGCCGGGGCAGTCCGGGGAGCTGTTTTTT
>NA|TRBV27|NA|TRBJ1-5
CASSFSSVGNQPQHF
TGTGCCAGCAGTTTCAGCAGCGTTGGCAATCAGCCCCAGCATTTT
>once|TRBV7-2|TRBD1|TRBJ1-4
CAGSAGQGNLGKKLFF
TGTGCCGGCAGCGCCGGACAGGGGAACCTCGGGAAAAAACTGTTTTTT
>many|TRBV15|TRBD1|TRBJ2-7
CATSTWTGEAYEQYF
TGTGCCACCAGCACATGGACAGGGGAAGCCTACGAGCAGTACTTC
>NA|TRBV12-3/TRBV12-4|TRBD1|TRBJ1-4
CASSGPGQDEKLFF
TGTGCCAGCAGTGGCCCGGGACAGGATGAAAAACTGTTTTTT
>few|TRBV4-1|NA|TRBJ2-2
CASSQENRVIAGELFF
TGCGCCAGCAGCCAAGAAAACAGGGTTATCGCCGGGGAGCTGTTTTTT
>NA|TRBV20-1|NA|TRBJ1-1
CSARVRSWTEAFF
TGCAGTGCTAGAGTTCGGAGTTGGACTGAAGCTTTCTTT
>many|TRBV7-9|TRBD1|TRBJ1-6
CASSPSGTAPPLHF
TGTGCCAGCAGCCCAAGCGGGACAGCGCCGCCCCTCCACTTT
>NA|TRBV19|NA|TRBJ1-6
CASSIPGSPLHF
TGTGCCAGTAGTATTCCGGGGTCACCCCTCCACTTT
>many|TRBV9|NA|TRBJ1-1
CASSSTTGNTEAFF
TGTGCCAGCAGCTCAACGACAGGGAACACTGAAGCTTTCTTT
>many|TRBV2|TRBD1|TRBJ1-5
CASRELRGSNQPQHF
TGTGCCAGCAGGGAACTCAGGGGGAGCAATCAGCCCCAGCATTTT
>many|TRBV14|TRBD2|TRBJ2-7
CASSQGLAFGYEQYF
TGTGCCAGCAGCCAAGGACTAGCTTTCGGCTACGAGCAGTACTTC